These 13 T cell receptor beta chains were all obtained from the same sample, sequenced in a study of cytomegalovirus exposure and HLA in healthy donors. PCR amplification relied on 60 Vbeta primers (plus 13 Jbeta primers). Sequencing was performed with immunoSEQ multiplex PCR; in TCRdb, only in-frame clones are kept and a portion is missing. The table records 100,000 to 150,000 clones, 8.5% to 9% of them present only once. Sequencing input: PBMCs. All receptors derive from a woman in her thirties or forties in good health and CMV-seropositive.

The chain links TRBV15 to TRBJ1-3, with D uncertain. The CDR3 length is 19 residues. Germline values: CDR1 LNHNV, CDR2 YYDKDF (reference sequence). Trimming cost V 0 bases and J 0 bases, with 18 bases left between them. The CDR3 bases are TGTGCCACCAGCAGAGATAGGAAAGCCGAAGACTACTCTGGAAACACCATATATTTT. Encoded protein: CATSRDRKAEDYSGNTIYF.

This clone was counted only a few times. The rearrangement links TRBV9 to TRBJ1-1; D remains unclear. Trimming pared 0 bases from V and 0 bases from J, leaving 6 bases between. CDR1 is SGDLS and CDR2 is YYNGEE in the germline V gene. This CDR3 is 14 amino acids long. CDR3: CASSVGLLNTEAFF. The CDR3 DNA reads as TGTGCCAGCAGCGTAGGACTGTTGAACACTGAAGCTTTCTTT.

The rearrangement joins TRBV29-1 to TRBJ1-4; 7 bases are a match to TRBD1. The CDR3 is 14 amino acids. J gave up 0 bases and V 7 bases, and 5 bases lay outside the gene matches. CDR1 and CDR2 (germline): SQVTM, ANQGSEA. This CDR3 is CSAGDSATNEKLFF. The CDR3 bases are TGCAGCGCCGGGGACAGCGCAACTAATGAAAAACTGTTTTTT. The full variable domain, its missing parts supplied by reference TRBV29-1 and TRBJ1-4, is SAVISQKPSRDICQRGTSLTIQCQVDSQVTMMFWYRQQPGQSLTLIATANQGSEATYESGFVIDKFPISRPNLTFSTLTVSNMSPEDSSIYLCSAGDSATNEKLFFGSGTQLSVL.

This clone was detected only a few times. The rearrangement uses TRBV19 and TRBJ2-6, with 9 bases fitting TRBD1. V gave up 10 bases and J gave up 1 base; unmatched junction bases: 17. The CDR3 spans 19 residues. From germline, CDR1 is LNHDA and CDR2 SQIVND (reference sequence). This chain's CDR3 is CATTPVLGGQGSGANVLTF. The CDR3 DNA reads as TGTGCCACCACTCCAGTCCTTGGAGGACAGGGGTCTGGGGCCAACGTCCTGACTTTC.

This chain links TRBV5-4 with TRBJ2-2; 7 positions match TRBD1. The CDR3 contains 15 residues. The V gene's germline CDR1 is SGHNT and CDR2 YYREEE (reference sequence). V shed 0 bases, J shed 4 bases, and the junction held 3 bases outside the gene matches. The CDR3 here is CASSLEAGGTGELFF. The CDR3 nucleotides read TGTGCCAGCAGCTTGGAGGCAGGGGGCACCGGGGAGCTGTTTTTT.

The rearrangement uses TRBV7-2 and TRBJ1-2; a possible D gene is TRBD1 (6 bases). Germline V gives CDR1 SGHTA, CDR2 FQGNSA. V lost 1 base and J 6 bases, leaving 12 bases between the germline ends. This CDR3 contains 14 residues. In DNA, the CDR3 is TGTGCCAGCAGCTTAGGGGATACAGGGAATGGCTACACCTTC. It encodes CASSLGDTGNGYTF.

The CDR3 spells CASRETGYSEAFF. The CDR3 DNA is TGTGCCAGCAGGGAAACAGGATATTCTGAAGCTTTCTTT. J is TRBJ1-1 and V is TRBV2; D is possibly TRBD1 (5 bases). The germline V and J ends were trimmed by 6 bases and 6 bases, with 14 bases remaining between them. Germline V gene data show CDR1 as SNHLY and CDR2 as FYNNEI. The CDR3 spans 13 residues.

This clone has more than one count but fewer than ten. V and J are TRBV19 and TRBJ1-1; D gene ambiguous. Germline V CDR1 and CDR2: LNHDA, SQIVND (reference sequence). V lost 4 bases and J lost 4, with 19 bases in between. The CDR3 is 16 residues long. CDR3 sequence: CASSTSGDPEGTEAFF. CDR3 nucleotides: TGTGCCAGTAGTACGTCAGGAGACCCAGAGGGCACTGAAGCTTTCTTT.

This clone was counted only a few times. The rearrangement joins TRBV25-1 to TRBJ2-7; 9 nucleotides line up with TRBD1. Germline-derived CDR1 and CDR2 are MGHDK and SYGVNS. V lost 4 bases to trimming and J lost 2 bases; unmatched junction nucleotides: 3. The CDR3 runs to 14 residues. The CDR3 sequence: CASSGRDRAYEQYF. As DNA, the CDR3 is TGTGCCAGCAGTGGCCGGGACAGGGCCTACGAGCAGTACTTC.

This clone was seen more than once but under ten times. The gene calls are TRBV25-1 and TRBJ1-4, with D unclear. V lost 6 bases and J lost 6, with 14 bases in between. This CDR3 spans 14 amino acids. Germline lookup yields CDR1 MGHDK and CDR2 SYGVNS. The CDR3 spells CASSRTEAHEKLFF. CDR3 in DNA: TGTGCCAGCAGCCGGACGGAGGCTCATGAAAAACTGTTTTTT. The full variable domain, with the rest looked up from reference TRBV25-1 and TRBJ1-4, is EADIYQTPRYLVIGTGKKITLECSQTMGHDKMYWYQQDPGMELHLIHYSYGVNSTEKGDLSSESTVSRIRTEHFPLTLESARPSHTSQYLCASSRTEAHEKLFFGSGTQLSVL.

The J gene is TRBJ2-1, the V gene TRBV6-5; 11 bases fit TRBD2. Germline assignment: CDR1 MNHEY and CDR2 SVGAGI. V lost 2 bases, J lost 8 bases, and 8 bases stayed unmatched. CDR3 length equals 16 residues. The CDR3 sequence is CASSYLPLAGGYEQFF. CDR3 in DNA: TGTGCCAGCAGTTACCTCCCGCTAGCGGGGGGCTATGAGCAGTTCTTC.

The chain links TRBV30 to TRBJ1-5; D gene uncertain. Trimming removed 4 bases at V and 0 bases at J, with 16 bases between. The CDR3 has 16 residues. Germline V gene lookup returns CDR1 GTSNPN and CDR2 SVGIG (reference sequence). The CDR3 spells CAWNLEKHYSNQPQHF. CDR3 sequence (DNA): TGTGCCTGGAACCTTGAAAAACATTATAGCAATCAGCCCCAGCATTTT.

The chain employs TRBV4-1 and TRBJ1-1, with D tentatively TRBD1 (6 bases). Germline V CDR1 and CDR2: MGHRA, YSYEKL. V lost 3 bases and J 4 bases, leaving 21 bases between the germline ends. CDR3 length equals 17 residues. The CDR3 nucleotides read TGCGCCAGCAGCCAGAGACCCGGGGGGGGCGGGGGCACTGAAGCTTTCTTT. This codes for CASSQRPGGGGGTEAFF.